Listed below are T cell receptor beta chains from one sample, sequenced in a study of blood T cell repertoires in COVID-19. The method was immunoSEQ multiplex PCR; TCRdb's version includes in-frame clones alone and lacks a portion of them. The sample shows 150,000 or so clones, over 80% of them seen only once. Sequencing input: peripheral blood. Receptor source: a woman aged 60-75 years with acute or convalescent COVID-19. Both conserved end residues are part of each CDR3. The D gene is left open where the match is weak. Size tells how often a clone was seen (once, few, many) or the class of an expanded clone, and some rows leave it out.

- TRBJ1-3 TRBV6-1 - TGTGCCAGCAGTGAAGCGCGTCAACGTCTGTTCTCTGGAAACACCATATATTTT CASSEARQRLFSGNTIYF
TRBD1 TRBJ1-3 TRBV6-5 once TGTGCCAGCAGTTACTCAGGGACAGGGTCTGGAAACACCATATATTTT CASSYSGTGSGNTIYF
TRBD1 TRBJ1-1 TRBV7-2 - TGTGCCAGCAGCTTAGCTGCCGGGACAGGGCGGACTGAAGCTTTCTTT CASSLAAGTGRTEAFF
TRBD1 TRBJ2-7 TRBV5-1 - TGCGCCAGCAGCTTGGTCCCGGGACAGGGAGACGAGCAGTACTTC CASSLVPGQGDEQYF
TRBD1 TRBJ1-6 TRBV18 - TGTGCCAGCTCTGCCGGGACAGAAAATTCACCCCTCCACTTT CASSAGTENSPLHF
TRBD1 TRBJ1-1 TRBV5-1 - TGCGCCAGCAGCTTCCGGACAGGGACAACTGAAGCTTTCTTT CASSFRTGTTEAFF
- TRBJ1-6 TRBV6-6 few TGTGCCAGCAGTCAGGTGTTCAGGGACTCCTATAATTCACCCCTCCACTTT CASSQVFRDSYNSPLHF
- TRBJ2-3 TRBV3-1/TRBV3-2 - TGTGCCAGCAGCCAAGTCTCTCCTAGCACAGATACGCAGTATTTT CASSQVSPSTDTQYF
TRBD1 TRBJ1-4 TRBV28 - TGTGCCAGCAGGACAGGGGATGAAAAACTGTTTTTT CASRTGDEKLFF
TRBD2 TRBJ2-2 TRBV18 - TGTGCCAGCTCACCACCGCGACTAGCGGGGGGGCTGGAGGAGCTGTTTTTT CASSPPRLAGGLEELFF
- TRBJ2-7 TRBV11-2 - TGTGCCAGCAGCGCCCACCGGAGGGGCGAGCAGTACTTC CASSAHRRGEQYF
- TRBJ1-1 TRBV28 few TGTGCCAGCAAGGACCCGGGACTTGCGAACACTGAAGCTTTCTTT CASKDPGLANTEAFF
TRBD2 TRBJ2-7 TRBV6-2/TRBV6-3 - TGTGCCAGCAGTTACCGGCTAGCGGGGGGGAGCTACGAGCAGTACTTC CASSYRLAGGSYEQYF
- TRBJ1-2 TRBV18 - TGTGCCAGCTCACCTTGGACAGAGGACTATGGCTACACCTTC CASSPWTEDYGYTF
TRBD2 TRBJ2-7 TRBV4-2 - TGTGCCAGCGGGGAACTAGCGGGGGTATCGAGGGAGCAGTACTTC CASGELAGVSREQYF
TRBD2 TRBJ2-1 TRBV7-2 - TGTGCCAGCAGCCGTCAGCGGGGTAACAATGAGCAGTTCTTC CASSRQRGNNEQFF
TRBD1 TRBJ2-5 TRBV11-1 - TGTGCCAGCAGCGCCGGGACAGGGGGTGTGCAAGAGACCCAGTACTTC CASSAGTGGVQETQYF
- TRBJ1-1 TRBV11-3 - TGTGCCAGCAGCTTAAAAACAGGTCATAGAGCTTTCTTT CASSLKTGHRAFF
- TRBJ2-2 TRBV6-5 once TGTGCCAGCAGTTACTCGGCAGGAAACACCGGGGAGCTGTTTTTT CASSYSAGNTGELFF
- TRBJ1-1 TRBV6-5 - TGTGCCAGCAGTTACTCGGTTCAGGGCCCTGAAGCTTTCTTT CASSYSVQGPEAFF
TRBD1 TRBJ1-3 TRBV7-9 - TGTGCCAGCAGCTCCCCGGACAGGGTTGGAAACACCATATATTTT CASSSPDRVGNTIYF
- TRBJ1-5 TRBV6-1 - TGTACCAGCAGTGATTGGGGCCTTCAGCCCCAGCATTTT CTSSDWGLQPQHF
TRBD2 TRBJ2-7 TRBV6-5 - TGTGCCAGCACTGGGGGGGTGTGGGACGAGCAGTACTTC CASTGGVWDEQYF
TRBD2 TRBJ2-2 TRBV9 - TGTGCCAGCAGCGTAGAGATAGCGGGGGCCCTGAACACCGGGGAGCTGTTTTTT CASSVEIAGALNTGELFF
TRBD1 TRBJ1-1 TRBV7-2 - TGTGCCAGCAGCTTCGGACAGGGTGGCACTGAAGCTTTCTTT CASSFGQGGTEAFF
- TRBJ1-4 TRBV18 once TGTGCCAGCTCACCTCCCCGGGTGAACGAAAAACTGTTTTTT CASSPPRVNEKLFF